What follows are 13 T cell receptor beta chains derived from one specimen sequenced in a study of blood T cells in healthy people across ages. A second about 7 to 12 cycle PCR used barcoded and J-beta primers. TCRdb itself ran the 5' RACE reads through MiXCR, one entry per CDR3 protein. Here the sample spans roughly 1,100,000 distinct CDR3 sequences, under 30% being singletons. These data are also associated with another study on T cells of mothers and their children.

The source material was blood. The receptors come from a girl under 10 years old in good health.

The V gene is TRBV7-2, the J gene TRBJ2-5, with 11 nucleotides matching TRBD2. This CDR3 has 15 residues. J gave up 7 bases and V 5 bases, and 9 bases lay outside the gene matches. Germline V CDR1 and CDR2: SGHTA, FQGNSA. The CDR3 reads CASSSSGGASGTQYF. The DNA of the CDR3 is TGTGCCAGCAGCAGTAGCGGGGGGGCGTCGGGGACCCAGTACTTC.

The chain links TRBV2 to TRBJ2-7, with 7 bases aligning to TRBD1. The CDR3 has 16 amino acids. Germline CDR1 reads SNHLY; CDR2 reads FYNNEI. J gave up 5 bases and V 3 bases, and 13 bases lay outside the gene matches. In DNA, the CDR3 is TGTGCCAGCAGTGATCCATTGGTGACAGGGACCCACGAGCAGTACTTC. This encodes CASSDPLVTGTHEQYF.

This clonotype was counted only a few times. This chain's CDR3 is CASSSADTLSGYTF. CDR3 DNA: TGTGCCAGCAGCTCCGCTGACACCTTGTCTGGCTACACCTTC. J is TRBJ1-2 and V is TRBV7-9; D not certain. The CDR3 extends over 14 amino acids. With 4 bases removed from V and 7 bases from J, the gap between germline ends came to 16 bases. CDR1 is SEHNR, CDR2 FQNEAQ, per germline (reference sequence).

This clonotype was picked up a small number of times. The chain couples TRBV7-2 to TRBJ1-2; tentative D call: TRBD1 (5 bases). V was trimmed by 1 base and J by 6 bases, leaving 9 bases between them. Germline V gene lookup returns CDR1 SGHTA and CDR2 FQGNSA. The CDR3 is 13 residues long. CDR3 in DNA: TGTGCCAGCAGCTTAGGGGACGGGGATGGCTACACCTTC. Its protein product is CASSLGDGDGYTF.

This chain connects TRBV9 to TRBJ2-5; D perhaps matches TRBD1 (6 bases). Germline loops: CDR1 SGDLS, CDR2 YYNGEE. There are 14 residues in the CDR3. The ends were cut back, 4 bases at V and 7 bases at J, with 17 bases in the middle. The CDR3 loop reads CASSFRHQGGTQYF. For the CDR3, the DNA is TGTGCCAGCAGCTTCAGACATCAAGGGGGGACCCAGTACTTC.

The chain uses TRBV28 and TRBJ2-1, with TRBD2 identical over 8 bases. V lost 6 bases to trimming and J lost 8 bases; unmatched junction nucleotides: 18. Per the germline V gene, CDR1 is MDHEN and CDR2 is SYDVKM. The CDR3 has 17 residues. The CDR3 loop reads CASRPSDVGTSLHEQFF. CDR3 coding DNA: TGTGCCAGCAGACCGTCGGACGTCGGGACTAGTCTGCATGAGCAGTTCTTC.

This clonotype was picked up a small number of times. The junction shows a germline mismatch at one end, possibly a read error. The rearrangement joins TRBV11-1 to TRBJ2-4; D may match TRBD1 or TRBD2 (5 bases each). Germline CDR1 and CDR2: SGHAT and FQDESV (reference sequence). The CDR3 is 15 residues long. CDR3 sequence reads: CASSSYTTGPGIQYF. The CDR3 nucleotides read TGCGCCAGCAGCTCATACACCACGGGGCCTGGCATTCAGTACTTC.

J is TRBJ1-5 and V is TRBV7-3; D may be TRBD1 (6 bases). This CDR3 comprises 15 residues. Per germline, CDR1 SGHTA and CDR2 FQGTGA. Trimming took 5 bases from V and 5 from J, leaving 16 bases between them. The CDR3 spells CASSATGTPDQPQHF. Written as DNA, the CDR3 is TGTGCCAGCAGCGCCACAGGGACCCCCGATCAGCCCCAGCATTTT.

This clonotype has just a few counts. The chain combines TRBV27 with TRBJ2-7; D could derive from TRBD1 or TRBD2 (6 bases each). The closer fit of TRBJ2-5 to the DNA end suggests the J call may be wrong. The CDR3 covers 17 residues. Germline V gives CDR1 MNHEY, CDR2 SMNVEV (reference sequence). The CDR3 is CASSPNAQGIAEETQYF. The DNA for the CDR3 is TGTGCCAGCAGTCCAAACGCTCAGGGGATAGCGGAAGAGACCCAGTACTTC.

The chain carries TRBV20-1 and TRBJ1-2; D uncertain. The CDR3 runs 13 residues. From germline, CDR1 is DFQATT and CDR2 SNEGSKA (reference sequence). The V end was cut by 3 bases, the J end by 7 bases, with 15 bases between. In DNA form, the CDR3 reads TGCAGTGCTAGGGACGCCTTGTTGGGTGGCTACACCTTC. Translating it yields CSARDALLGGYTF.

This clonotype was detected only a few times. V usage is TRBV29-1 and J usage is TRBJ2-1; D gene unclear. The V and J ends lost 6 bases and 8 bases respectively, with 17 bases between them. This CDR3 is 13 amino acids long. Germline lookup yields CDR1 SQVTM and CDR2 ANQGSEA. CDR3 sequence (DNA): TGCAGCGTCAAAGGCATCGTCCTCGATGAGCAGTTCTTC. Residues: CSVKGIVLDEQFF.

This clonotype has just a few counts. The rearrangement links TRBV20-1 to TRBJ1-5; D remains ambiguous. Trimming removed 0 bases from V and 0 bases from J, with 15 bases in between. CDR1 is DFQATT and CDR2 is SNEGSKA in the germline V gene (reference sequence). CDR3 size: 17 residues. This CDR3 is CSARDWEGGYSNQPQHF. The CDR3, as DNA: TGCAGTGCTAGAGATTGGGAGGGCGGCTATAGCAATCAGCCCCAGCATTTT.

The chain recombines TRBV4-1 with TRBJ1-4; D is ambiguous. Between the trimmed V and J ends, which lost 0 bases and 4 bases, there was a span of 9 bases. CDR3 length: 15 residues. The germline V gene encodes CDR1 MGHRA and CDR2 YSYEKL. The CDR3 nucleotides are TGCGCCAGCAGCCAAGATCTTCGGGATAATGAAAAACTGTTTTTT. Its translation is CASSQDLRDNEKLFF.